Each of the 27 T cell receptor beta chains below was sequenced from the same sample in a study of blood T cells in healthy people across ages. Through a sample-barcoded 5' primer and a J-beta primer mix, a second PCR was run for 7 to 11 cycles. TCRdb itself ran the 5' RACE reads through MiXCR, one entry per CDR3 protein. Seen here are around 800,000 distinct CDR3 sequences, approximately 44% observed once, and the top ten hold about a fifth. The specimen was blood. The receptors here all came from a man between 60 and 75 years old in good health.

This clonotype was picked up a small number of times. The chain links TRBV4-3 to TRBJ1-2, with D possibly TRBD1 on 5 matching bases. V dropped 0 bases and J dropped 4 bases, with 12 bases sitting between them. Germline CDR1 reads LGHNA; CDR2 reads YSLEER. The length of the CDR3 is 15 residues. Here the CDR3 reads CASSQDLGGGYGYTF. Written as DNA, the CDR3 is TGCGCCAGCAGCCAAGATCTGGGTGGGGGCTATGGCTACACCTTC.

The CDR3 protein is CASSLYFGDRTYEQYF. The CDR3 nucleotides read TGTGCCAGCAGCTTGTACTTTGGGGACAGGACCTACGAGCAGTACTTC. V is TRBV5-6 and J is TRBJ2-7; TRBD1 matches at 8 bases. CDR1 and CDR2 from the germline V gene are SGHDT and YYEEEE. Trimming cost V 1 base and J 2 bases; bases outside gene matches: 8. This CDR3 is 16 amino acids long.

CDR3 loop: CAIRTPGQGPQHF. CDR3 bases: TGTGCCATCAGGACGCCGGGACAGGGACCCCAGCATTTT. This rearrangement joins TRBV10-3 to TRBJ1-5; 9 nucleotides line up with TRBD1. Germline trimming cut 6 bases from V and 10 bases from J; bases unmatched to any gene: 7. Germline lookup yields CDR1 ENHRY and CDR2 SYGVKD. The CDR3 has 13 residues.

In its sample, this clonotype was seen a few times. The chain uses TRBV20-1 and TRBJ2-7; 9 bases fit TRBD2. This CDR3 region has 15 residues. Germline CDR1 DFQATT, CDR2 SNEGSKA (reference sequence). V trimming: 3 bases; J trimming: 1 base; junction bases outside the gene matches: 7. CDR3 amino acids: CSASDAGGQSYEQYF. CDR3 in DNA: TGCAGTGCTAGTGACGCGGGGGGGCAATCCTACGAGCAGTACTTC.

V gene TRBV4-1 combines with J gene TRBJ1-2, with D maybe TRBD1 (5 bases). V shed 3 bases and J shed 2 bases, with 13 bases lying between them. The CDR3 runs 15 residues. Germline V gene sequence: CDR1 MGHRA, CDR2 YSYEKL. In DNA, the CDR3 is TGCGCCAGCAGCCAGGCCGGACGGACAAACTATGGCTACACCTTC. Translating gives CASSQAGRTNYGYTF.

This clonotype was detected a few times. The chain couples TRBV20-1 to TRBJ1-2; 9 positions match TRBD1. The trim removed 0 bases at V and 3 bases at J, leaving 5 bases unmatched. CDR1 is DFQATT and CDR2 is SNEGSKA in the germline V gene (reference sequence). The CDR3 is 15 amino acids. The CDR3, as DNA: TGCAGTGCTAGAGAACGACAGGGGGGCCACTATGGCTACACCTTC. This gives the protein CSARERQGGHYGYTF.

The chain is built from TRBV10-3 and TRBJ1-6; D gene unclear. Germline V gene data show CDR1 as ENHRY and CDR2 as SYGVKD. V dropped 3 bases and J dropped 9 bases, with 9 bases sitting between them. The CDR3 spans 13 residues. The CDR3 loop is CAISDLDTSPLHF. The CDR3 DNA follows: TGTGCCATCAGTGATCTAGATACTTCACCCCTCCACTTT.

Turning to this clonotype: A junction boundary mismatches the germline segment, possibly from a read error. This chain joins TRBV7-8 and TRBJ2-1; D possibly matches TRBD1 or TRBD2 (5 bases each). The CDR3 is 15 amino acids. Germline CDR1 reads SGHVS; CDR2 reads FQNEAQ. The CDR3 protein is CASNLATGPWNEQFF. The CDR3 DNA sequence: TGTGCCAGCAACTTAGCGACGGGGCCGTGGAATGAGCAGTTCTTC.

On this clonotype: Mismatch with germline at one junction end may stem from a read error. This chain links TRBV6-6 with TRBJ2-7; 7 positions match TRBD2. Germline values: CDR1 MNHNY, CDR2 SVGAGI (reference sequence). The CDR3 contains 13 residues. In nucleotides, the CDR3 is TGTGCCCGCAGCGAGACTAGCTACCACGAGCAGTACTTC. As protein: CARSETSYHEQYF.

This clonotype has a handful of counts. The chain couples TRBV28 to TRBJ2-7, with D tentatively TRBD2 (7 bases). The CDR3 runs 12 residues. Trimming pared 7 bases from V and 7 bases from J, leaving 14 bases between. The germline V gene has CDR1 MDHEN and CDR2 SYDVKM. CDR3 sequence (DNA): TGTGCCAGCACCGCCGGGGGGCAGGAGCAGTACTTC. It is translated as CASTAGGQEQYF. Using reference TRBV28 and TRBJ2-7 for the parts outside the CDR3, the full variable domain is DVKVTQSSRYLVKRTGEKVFLECVQDMDHENMFWYRQDPGLGLRLIYFSYDVKMKEKGDIPEGYSVSREKKERFSLILESASTNQTSMYLCASTAGGQEQYFGPGTRLTVT.

V is TRBV7-9 and J is TRBJ2-5, with 7 bases lining up with TRBD1. After removal of 7 bases from V and 0 bases from J, the junction contained 8 bases not matched to a gene. The CDR3 loop spans 15 amino acids. The germline V gene encodes CDR1 SEHNR and CDR2 FQNEAQ (reference sequence). The CDR3 here is CASTPGQTYQETQYF. The CDR3 DNA follows: TGTGCCAGCACTCCGGGACAGACTTACCAAGAGACCCAGTACTTC.

CDR3 DNA sequence: TGCAGCGTTTTAACCGGGACTTACGAGCAGTACTTC. It codes for CSVLTGTYEQYF. The gene calls are TRBV29-1 and TRBJ2-7, with TRBD2 as a possible D gene (6 bases). The V end was cut by 5 bases, the J end by 4 bases, with 12 bases between. CDR1 is SQVTM, CDR2 ANQGSEA, per germline. This CDR3 comprises 12 residues.

This rearrangement joins TRBV7-9 to TRBJ2-7; 7 bases fit TRBD1. The DNA end favors TRBJ2-5, so the J call may be wrong. This CDR3 has 13 residues. Germline V lookup: CDR1 SEHNR, CDR2 FQNEAQ (reference sequence). The CDR3 sequence is CASRTGTEETQYF. The CDR3 DNA reads as TGTGCCAGCAGAACCGGGACAGAAGAGACCCAGTACTTC.

V gene TRBV11-2 combines with J gene TRBJ2-1; 8 nucleotides match TRBD2. CDR1 is SGHAT, CDR2 FQNNGV, per germline. V gave up 3 bases and J gave up 7 bases; unmatched junction bases: 17. This CDR3 has 18 residues. CDR3 DNA: TGTGCCAGCAGCTTCGGGGGGGGGAGAGACCGTTTTCCTAATGAGCAGTTCTTC. This translates into CASSFGGGRDRFPNEQFF. The full variable domain, with the rest looked up from reference TRBV11-2 and TRBJ2-1, is EAGVAQSPRYKIIEKRQSVAFWCNPISGHATLYWYQQILGQGPKLLIQFQNNGVVDDSQLPKDRFSAERLKGVDSTLKIQPAKLEDSAVYLCASSFGGGRDRFPNEQFFGPGTRLTVL.

V is TRBV24-1 and J is TRBJ2-1; TRBD1 might be the D (5 bases). The V gene's germline CDR1 is KGHDR and CDR2 SFDVKD. The V end lost 3 bases, the J end lost 7 bases, and 12 bases lay between the germline ends. The CDR3 loop spans 14 amino acids. CDR3 in DNA: TGTGCCACCAGTGATCCTGGCAGGGTGAATGAGCAGTTCTTC. This translates into CATSDPGRVNEQFF.

The V gene is TRBV28, the J gene TRBJ2-4; no clear D. The V end lost 3 bases, the J end lost 3 bases, and 18 bases lay between the germline ends. CDR3 length: 17 residues. Germline assignment: CDR1 MDHEN and CDR2 SYDVKM. CDR3 bases: TGTGCCAGCAGTTTTTTGAGAGGACGACTGTACAAAAACATTCAGTACTTC. Translated: CASSFLRGRLYKNIQYF. The full variable domain, in which reference TRBV28 and TRBJ2-4 provide the parts outside the CDR3, is DVKVTQSSRYLVKRTGEKVFLECVQDMDHENMFWYRQDPGLGLRLIYFSYDVKMKEKGDIPEGYSVSREKKERFSLILESASTNQTSMYLCASSFLRGRLYKNIQYFGAGTRLSVL.

V usage is TRBV7-2 and J usage is TRBJ2-6, with D perhaps TRBD1 (6 bases). The CDR3 is 16 residues long. The V gene lost 4 bases and the J gene lost 4 bases, with 14 bases spanning the gap. Per germline, CDR1 SGHTA and CDR2 FQGNSA. For the CDR3, the DNA is TGTGCCAGCAGCTACTACAGGGTCTCCGGGGCCAACGTCCTGACTTTC. Translated: CASSYYRVSGANVLTF.

This clonotype has at least ten counts. The chain has TRBV7-2 and TRBJ2-7; TRBD1 might be the D (6 bases). The CDR3 spans 15 residues. Trimming shortened V by 5 bases and J by 2 bases, and 16 bases separated the two germline ends. Looked up from germline, CDR1 is SGHTA and CDR2 is FQGNSA. CDR3 amino acids: CASSPGQLSAYEQYF. CDR3 coding DNA: TGTGCCAGCAGCCCCGGACAGCTCTCGGCCTACGAGCAGTACTTC.

This chain joins TRBV20-1 and TRBJ1-5; D remains unclear. Germline assignment: CDR1 DFQATT and CDR2 SNEGSKA (reference sequence). Trimming removed 1 base from V and 1 base from J, with 5 bases in between. This CDR3 region has 13 residues. The CDR3 DNA reads as TGCAGTGCTAGAGGTGGGAGCAATCAGCCCCAGCATTTT. Translated: CSARGGSNQPQHF.

The V gene is TRBV5-1, the J gene TRBJ2-3; D is possibly TRBD2 (5 bases). Germline values: CDR1 SGHRS, CDR2 YFSETQ. Between the trimmed V and J ends, which lost 4 bases and 6 bases, there was a span of 12 bases. This CDR3 is built from 13 residues. The CDR3, as DNA: TGCGCCAGCAGCGCCAGCGGAATGGATACGCAGTATTTT. Translating it yields CASSASGMDTQYF.

This clonotype was observed a handful of times. This chain uses TRBV2 with TRBJ2-1; 10 bases agree with TRBD2. The CDR3 sequence is 17 residues long. With V trimmed by 6 bases and J by 0 bases, 8 bases remained unmatched. Germline values: CDR1 SNHLY, CDR2 FYNNEI. CDR3 loop: CASSARGLAVSYNEQFF. The DNA for the CDR3 is TGTGCCAGCAGCGCCCGAGGACTAGCGGTCTCCTACAATGAGCAGTTCTTC. Full variable domain (missing parts from reference TRBV2 and TRBJ2-1): EPEVTQTPSHQVTQMGQEVILRCVPISNHLYFYWYRQILGQKVEFLVSFYNNEISEKSEIFDDQFSVERPDGSNFTLKIRSTKLEDSAMYFCASSARGLAVSYNEQFFGPGTRLTVL.

CDR3 in amino acids: CASRKAGNSNQPQHF. As DNA, the CDR3 is TGTGCCAGCCGCAAGGCGGGTAATAGCAATCAGCCCCAGCATTTT. J is TRBJ1-5 and V is TRBV6-5; D not certain. Germline V gene sequence: CDR1 MNHEY, CDR2 SVGAGI. The CDR3 is 15 residues long. Trimming took off 8 bases at V and 0 bases at J, with 14 bases between the two ends.

The DNA for the CDR3 is TGCGCCAGCAGCCAAGTTCGACTAGCGGCTAACACAGATACGCAGTATTTT. Amino acids: CASSQVRLAANTDTQYF. The gene calls are TRBV4-1 and TRBJ2-3, with 9 bases that match TRBD2. Germline V gene data show CDR1 as MGHRA and CDR2 as YSYEKL. The V and J ends lost 1 base and 2 bases, in that order; junction bases with no gene match: 7. This CDR3 region has 17 residues.

This clonotype was detected ten times or more. V and J are TRBV7-2 and TRBJ2-7; either TRBD1 or TRBD2 may supply D (5 bases each). The CDR3 totals 14 residues. Trimming pared 6 bases from V and 1 base from J, leaving 13 bases between. The germline gives CDR1 SGHTA, CDR2 FQGNSA. The CDR3 DNA sequence: TGTGCCAGCAGTTTTACCGGGACGTCCTACGAGCAGTACTTC. As protein: CASSFTGTSYEQYF.

The chain joins TRBV5-6 to TRBJ2-5, with D tentatively TRBD1 (5 bases). This CDR3 region has 13 residues. Germline lookup yields CDR1 SGHDT and CDR2 YYEEEE. Trimming shortened V by 2 bases and J by 5 bases, and 10 bases separated the two germline ends. CDR3 sequence: CASSFGNRETQYF. DNA for the CDR3: TGTGCCAGCAGCTTTGGAAACAGGGAGACCCAGTACTTC.

The chain uses TRBV18 and TRBJ2-5; D gene ambiguous. The germline V and J ends were trimmed by 6 bases and 0 bases, with 14 bases remaining between them. CDR1 and CDR2 (germline): KGHSH, LQKENI. The CDR3 is 15 amino acids. The CDR3 nucleotides read TGTGCCAGCTCCCCGCTTGTTGGGGACCAAGAGACCCAGTACTTC. This encodes CASSPLVGDQETQYF.

This clonotype was counted only a few times. The chain links TRBV27 to TRBJ2-5; 8 positions match TRBD1. The CDR3 runs to 12 residues. J gave up 11 bases and V 5 bases, and 7 bases lay outside the gene matches. Germline V gene sequence: CDR1 MNHEY, CDR2 SMNVEV (reference sequence). The CDR3 reads CASSPDRVRQYF. The CDR3 bases are TGTGCCAGCAGTCCGGACAGGGTTCGGCAGTACTTC.